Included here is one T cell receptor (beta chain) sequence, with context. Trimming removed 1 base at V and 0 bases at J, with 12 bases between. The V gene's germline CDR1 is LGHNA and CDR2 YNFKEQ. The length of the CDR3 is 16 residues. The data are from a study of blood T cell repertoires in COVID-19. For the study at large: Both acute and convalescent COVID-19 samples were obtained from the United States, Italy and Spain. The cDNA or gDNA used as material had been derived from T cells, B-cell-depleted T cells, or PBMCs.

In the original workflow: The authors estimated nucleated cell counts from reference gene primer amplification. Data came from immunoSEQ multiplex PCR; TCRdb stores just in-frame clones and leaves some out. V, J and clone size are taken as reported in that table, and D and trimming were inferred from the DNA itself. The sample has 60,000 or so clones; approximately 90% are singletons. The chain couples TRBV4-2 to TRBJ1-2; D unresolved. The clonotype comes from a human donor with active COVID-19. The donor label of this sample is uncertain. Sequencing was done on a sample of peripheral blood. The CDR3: CASSQVIANSNYGYTF. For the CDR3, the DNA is TGTGCCAGCAGCCAAGTCATAGCAAACTCTAACTATGGCTACACCTTC.